The sample holds a few counts of the clone carrying this T cell receptor beta chain. The antigen is unknown. Unique molecular identifier tags were affixed to discrete cDNA molecules. One entry per CDR3 protein, called by TCRdb with MiXCR from the 5' RACE reads. The data contain around 66,000 distinct CDR3 sequences, 13% of them singletons. This entry is derived from a study of early T cells in non-severe SARS-CoV-2 infection. Background on the study: The study sequenced bulk RNA from unsorted whole blood, with chains unpaired. Study-level results: Anti-spike CD8 responses were favored in VDJdb matching, and private and CD4 specificities were missed.

Germline assignment: CDR1 MNHEY and CDR2 SMNVEV (reference sequence). CDR3 length: 14 residues. V shed 6 bases and J 9 bases; nucleotides not matched to a gene: 8. The sequenced material came from whole blood. The receptor's source is an adult who was a healthcare worker with PCR-confirmed SARS-CoV-2 infection or an uninfected control (not recorded which). The genes are TRBV27 and TRBJ1-6; 7 bases match TRBD1. The CDR3 DNA reads as TGTGCCAGCAGGAACAGGGGAGATATTTCACCCCTCCACTTT. The encoded protein is CASRNRGDISPLHF.